A single sample is the source of the 23 T cell receptor beta chains below, sequenced in a study of blood T cell repertoires in COVID-19 (dated by TCRdb to 2019 to 2021). The library relied on the immunoSEQ multiplex PCR assay. TCRdb holds this immuneACCESS table with in-frame rearrangements only. Some clones are missing; in checked studies, unresolved V genes explain under half, and the rest has no known cause. The sample table holds about 110,000 clones, of which approximately 80% were seen once. Jointly, the top ten make up 16% of the sample. Specimen: peripheral blood. The receptors stem from a woman aged 60-75 years with acute or convalescent COVID-19.

The chain couples TRBV6-5 to TRBJ1-4; tentative D call: TRBD1 (5 bases). The CDR3 has 13 amino acids. V was cut by 7 bases and J by 11 bases, with 17 bases left in between. Germline values: CDR1 MNHEY, CDR2 SVGAGI. Here the CDR3 reads CASTKQAGGKLFF. CDR3 DNA sequence: TGTGCCAGCACCAAACAAGCTGGGGGGAAACTGTTTTTT.

The chain couples TRBV4-2 to TRBJ2-7, with D unclear. Germline CDR1 and CDR2: LGHNA and YNFKEQ. This CDR3 spans 15 amino acids. V was trimmed by 0 bases and J by 1 base, leaving 10 bases between them. The CDR3 DNA follows: TGTGCCAGCAGCCAAGAATTGAGAGGTTCCTACGAGCAGTACTTC. Amino acid sequence: CASSQELRGSYEQYF.

Only a few counts were recorded for this clone. The J gene is TRBJ1-1, the V gene TRBV7-9; the D gene is possibly TRBD1 (6 bases). Germline V CDR1 and CDR2: SEHNR, FQNEAQ (reference sequence). V gave up 11 bases and J gave up 5 bases, with 15 bases separating them. The CDR3 loop spans 12 amino acids. The CDR3 nucleotides are TGTGCCGGCCAGGGGCCGGAAACTGAAGCTTTCTTT. This sequence encodes CAGQGPETEAFF.

V gene TRBV10-3 combines with J gene TRBJ1-3; D is perhaps TRBD1 (6 bases). Germline V gene lookup returns CDR1 ENHRY and CDR2 SYGVKD. This CDR3 spans 13 amino acids. V dropped 6 bases and J dropped 6 bases, with 12 bases sitting between them. CDR3 DNA: TGTGCCATCAGACAGGGATTAGAAAACACCATATATTTT. As protein: CAIRQGLENTIYF.

This sequence joins TRBV7-2 and TRBJ2-1; tentatively, D is TRBD1 (6 bases). The V gene lost 1 base and the J gene lost 7 bases, with 17 bases spanning the gap. Germline-derived CDR1 and CDR2 are SGHTA and FQGNSA. There are 16 residues in the CDR3. CDR3 protein: CASSLGTWDNSNEQFF. The DNA of the CDR3 is TGTGCCAGCAGCTTAGGAACATGGGACAATTCAAATGAGCAGTTCTTC.

The V call is TRBV6-2 or TRBV6-3, the J call TRBJ1-1; 7 nucleotides match TRBD1. Germline-derived CDR1 and CDR2 are MNHEY and SVGEGT. Unmatched junction bases numbered 11, after V lost 0 bases and J lost 1 base. The length of the CDR3 is 18 residues. The CDR3 sequence: CASSYSRRGRLRNTEAFF. The CDR3 bases are TGTGCCAGCAGTTACTCGAGAAGGGGGCGCTTAAGGAACACTGAAGCTTTCTTT.

This clone was observed a handful of times. The rearrangement links TRBV5-1 to TRBJ1-5; a possible D gene is TRBD1 (5 bases). CDR1 is SGHRS, CDR2 YFSETQ, per germline. V was pared by 4 bases and J by 3 bases, with 11 bases between. The length of the CDR3 is 14 residues. For the CDR3, the DNA is TGCGCCAGCAGCCCTGACAGTCTCAATCAGCCCCAGCATTTT. This codes for CASSPDSLNQPQHF.

The CDR3 sequence is CASSGPTGGIRDTQYF. In DNA, the CDR3 is TGTGCCAGCAGCGGACCTACAGGGGGAATCAGAGATACGCAGTATTTT. This chain links TRBV9 with TRBJ2-3; 8 bases agree with TRBD1. Trimming at V came to 3 bases and at J to 5 bases, leaving 11 bases not matched to a gene. The CDR3 runs to 16 residues. Per the germline V gene, CDR1 is SGDLS and CDR2 is YYNGEE. Combining the CDR3 with reference TRBV9 and TRBJ2-3 gives the whole variable domain DSGVTQTPKHLITATGQRVTLRCSPRSGDLSVYWYQQSLDQGLQFLIQYYNGEERAKGNILERFSAQQFPDLHSELNLSSLELGDSALYFCASSGPTGGIRDTQYFGPGTRLTVL.

The chain has TRBV6-5 and TRBJ1-2; D remains ambiguous. The CDR3 totals 13 residues. V lost 2 bases, J lost 4 bases, and 8 bases lay in between. CDR1 and CDR2 (germline): MNHEY, SVGAGI. CDR3 protein: CASSYHFGYGYTF. DNA of the CDR3: TGTGCCAGCAGTTACCACTTTGGCTATGGCTACACCTTC.

V is TRBV24-1 and J is TRBJ2-2, with a tentative D call TRBD1 (6 bases). The CDR3 length is 17 residues. Germline-derived CDR1 and CDR2 are KGHDR and SFDVKD. Trimming took 1 base from V and 5 from J, leaving 16 bases between them. In DNA, the CDR3 is TGTGCCACCAGTGATTTTATGGGACAAGGGATAACCGGGGAGCTGTTTTTT. It yields the protein CATSDFMGQGITGELFF.

This chain uses TRBV25-1 with TRBJ2-5; D perhaps matches TRBD1 (6 bases). The CDR3 consists of 13 residues. Germline CDR1 and CDR2: MGHDK and SYGVNS. V was clipped by 6 bases and J by 5 bases, with 13 bases between them. CDR3 sequence: CASRGQIGETQYF. The CDR3 DNA reads as TGTGCCAGCAGAGGACAGATAGGGGAGACCCAGTACTTC.

This rearrangement joins TRBV2 to TRBJ1-3, with 9 bases matching TRBD1. CDR3 length: 15 amino acids. V lost 6 bases and J lost 2; bases outside the gene matches: 5. The germline gives CDR1 SNHLY, CDR2 FYNNEI. DNA for the CDR3: TGTGCCAGCAGCCAACAGGGGGCTACTGGAAACACCATATATTTT. The encoded protein is CASSQQGATGNTIYF.

The rearrangement links TRBV28 to TRBJ1-2, with 9 bases fitting TRBD1. The CDR3 extends over 18 amino acids. V gave up 2 bases and J gave up 7 bases; unmatched junction bases: 17. Germline V lookup: CDR1 MDHEN, CDR2 SYDVKM. This CDR3 is CASSLRRDRAFYTSGYTF. For the CDR3, the DNA is TGTGCCAGCAGTTTACGACGGGACAGGGCCTTCTATACGTCTGGCTACACCTTC.

V gene TRBV6-2 or TRBV6-3 combines with J gene TRBJ2-2; D is unclear. Trimming left V 2 bases short and J 6 bases short, with 10 bases between. The CDR3 is 14 residues long. Per the germline V gene, CDR1 is MNHEY and CDR2 is SVGEGT. The CDR3 DNA is TGTGCCAGCAGTTACGTAGCCCTATCCGGGGAGCTGTTTTTT. Translation gives CASSYVALSGELFF.

The chain employs TRBV20-1 and TRBJ1-1; TRBD1 might be the D (5 bases). Trimming stripped 3 bases from V and 6 bases from J, with 8 bases between. This CDR3 has 11 amino acids. Germline values: CDR1 DFQATT, CDR2 SNEGSKA (reference sequence). The CDR3 loop reads CSASRVAEAFF. The CDR3 DNA sequence: TGCAGTGCTAGCAGGGTCGCTGAAGCTTTCTTT.

This chain connects TRBV12-3 or TRBV12-4 to TRBJ1-1; D is undetermined. The CDR3 loop spans 12 amino acids. Trimming pared 8 bases from V and 1 base from J, leaving 8 bases between. The CDR3 sequence is CASSGGNTEAFF. CDR3 nucleotides: TGTGCCAGCTCCGGAGGGAACACTGAAGCTTTCTTT.

This chain joins TRBV9 and TRBJ1-2, with 9 bases lining up with TRBD1. After removal of 6 bases from V and 7 bases from J, the junction contained 10 bases not matched to a gene. Germline V lookup: CDR1 SGDLS, CDR2 YYNGEE. This CDR3 region has 14 residues. The CDR3 nucleotides are TGTGCCAGCACCCCTTTCGGGACAGGGTCTGGCTACACCTTC. This codes for CASTPFGTGSGYTF.

The V gene is TRBV7-3, the J gene TRBJ2-7, with 8 bases aligning to TRBD1. CDR3 size: 15 residues. The junction had 8 bases not matched to a gene; V was cut back by 0 bases and J by 7 bases. CDR1 and CDR2 from the germline V gene are SGHTA and FQGTGA. In DNA form, the CDR3 reads TGTGCCAGCAGCTTAACGGGACAGGAATATGGGGAGCAGTACTTC. This sequence encodes CASSLTGQEYGEQYF.

The V and J genes are TRBV5-1 and TRBJ1-4; 8 positions agree with TRBD1. Germline V gene lookup returns CDR1 SGHRS and CDR2 YFSETQ. V shed 4 bases and J 6 bases; nucleotides not matched to a gene: 8. The CDR3 totals 15 residues. The CDR3 sequence: CASSKQGASDEKLFF. In nucleotides, the CDR3 is TGCGCCAGCAGCAAGCAGGGGGCGTCGGATGAAAAACTGTTTTTT.

This clone was found once. CDR3 sequence reads: CSASYPGAGRNEQFF. In DNA form, the CDR3 reads TGCAGTGCTAGTTATCCAGGTGCAGGGCGCAATGAGCAGTTCTTC. The genes are TRBV20-1 and TRBJ2-1, with TRBD1 as a possible D gene (5 bases). V dropped 3 bases and J dropped 6 bases, with 18 bases sitting between them. There are 15 residues in the CDR3. The germline V gene has CDR1 DFQATT and CDR2 SNEGSKA (reference sequence).

V is TRBV27 and J is TRBJ2-7; 7 positions agree with TRBD1. Germline-derived CDR1 and CDR2 are MNHEY and SMNVEV (reference sequence). The CDR3 is made up of 15 amino acids. After removal of 7 bases from V and 5 bases from J, the junction contained 14 bases not matched to a gene. In nucleotides, the CDR3 is TGTGCCAGCACCCTTAGAGCAGGGGGTAAAAACGAGCAGTACTTC. This gives the protein CASTLRAGGKNEQYF.

The chain couples TRBV9 to TRBJ2-7; possibly TRBD2 for D (6 bases). The germline V and J ends were trimmed by 4 bases and 2 bases, with 16 bases remaining between them. Germline values: CDR1 SGDLS, CDR2 YYNGEE. The CDR3 runs 15 residues. The CDR3 DNA sequence: TGTGCCAGCAGCCCCGGTGGGGGGACCGCCTACGAGCAGTACTTC. Its protein is CASSPGGGTAYEQYF. The entire variable domain, with the rest obtained from reference TRBV9 and TRBJ2-7, is as follows: DSGVTQTPKHLITATGQRVTLRCSPRSGDLSVYWYQQSLDQGLQFLIQYYNGEERAKGNILERFSAQQFPDLHSELNLSSLELGDSALYFCASSPGGGTAYEQYFGPGTRLTVT.

The chain recombines TRBV9 with TRBJ1-3, with TRBD1 as a possible D gene (6 bases). Germline values: CDR1 SGDLS, CDR2 YYNGEE. Trimming shortened V by 0 bases and J by 2 bases, and 15 bases separated the two germline ends. The CDR3 covers 17 residues. Here the CDR3 DNA reads TGTGCCAGCAGCGTAGATCCAGGACAGAGAACTGGAAACACCATATATTTT. It yields the protein CASSVDPGQRTGNTIYF.